The rows below give T cell receptor beta chains drawn from one sample of a study of T cells after yellow fever vaccination. TCRdb passed the 5' RACE reads through MiXCR, listing each CDR3 protein once. The profile shows about 340,000 distinct CDR3 sequences, roughly 8.7% of them singletons. The sample was PBMCs, taken on the day of the first yellow fever vaccination. These receptor sequences come from a man in his late teens or twenties who received the YFV17D yellow fever vaccine. Both conserved end residues are part of each CDR3. D genes are given only for firm matches. Not every row has a clone size; where given, it reads once, few, many or a size class.

CDR3: CASSVDPTGLTEQFF; DNA: TGTGCCAGCAGCGTGGACCCGACAGGACTGACTGAGCAGTTCTTC; J: TRBJ2-1; size: many; V: TRBV9; D: -
CDR3: CASSYSQARGMRSNQPQHF; DNA: TGTGCCAGCAGTTACAGCCAGGCCAGGGGGATGCGAAGCAATCAGCCCCAGCATTTT; J: TRBJ1-5; size: few; V: TRBV6-2/TRBV6-3; D: TRBD1
CDR3: CASSSSGGQMSTDTQYF; DNA: TGCGCCAGCAGCAGTAGCGGGGGCCAAATGAGCACAGATACGCAGTATTTT; J: TRBJ2-3; size: few; V: TRBV5-1; D: TRBD2
CDR3: CASSATGFATDTQYF; DNA: TGTGCCAGCAGCGCGACAGGGTTTGCAACAGATACGCAGTATTTT; J: TRBJ2-3; size: many; V: TRBV27; D: TRBD1
CDR3: CASSHRENTEAFF; DNA: TGTGCCAGCAGCCACAGGGAGAACACTGAAGCTTTCTTT; J: TRBJ1-1; size: -; V: TRBV3-1; D: -
CDR3: CASSLGSGASYGYTF; DNA: TGTGCCAGCAGCTTAGGTTCCGGGGCCAGCTATGGCTACACCTTC; J: TRBJ1-2; size: many; V: TRBV7-2; D: -
CDR3: CASSLVQRGTQYF; DNA: TGCGCCAGCAGCTTGGTCCAGCGGGGTACGCAGTATTTT; J: TRBJ2-3; size: few; V: TRBV5-1; D: TRBD2
CDR3: CSVGGLAGSLQETQYF; DNA: TGCAGCGTTGGGGGACTAGCGGGGTCCCTTCAAGAGACCCAGTACTTC; J: TRBJ2-5; size: -; V: TRBV29-1; D: TRBD2
CDR3: CSARLVSETQYF; DNA: TGCAGTGCTAGACTAGTTTCGGAGACCCAGTACTTC; J: TRBJ2-5; size: many; V: TRBV20-1; D: -
CDR3: CASDKVGQGGSPLHF; DNA: TGTGCCAGCGACAAAGTAGGGCAGGGGGGATCACCCCTCCACTTT; J: TRBJ1-6; size: many; V: TRBV7-8; D: TRBD1
CDR3: CASGGSPSTDTQYF; DNA: TGTGCCAGCGGTGGGAGCCCTAGCACAGATACGCAGTATTTT; J: TRBJ2-3; size: few; V: TRBV3-1; D: -
CDR3: CASRRASGQETQYF; DNA: TGTGCCAGCAGGAGGGCTAGCGGACAAGAGACCCAGTACTTC; J: TRBJ2-5; size: -; V: TRBV27; D: TRBD2
CDR3: CASRTAGTATDTQYF; DNA: TGTGCCAGCAGGACCGCGGGGACTGCCACAGATACGCAGTATTTT; J: TRBJ2-3; size: many; V: TRBV5-6; D: -
CDR3: CASSDVWGRNTGELFF; DNA: TGTGCCAGCAGTGACGTGTGGGGGAGGAACACCGGGGAGCTGTTTTTT; J: TRBJ2-2; size: few; V: TRBV6-1; D: -
CDR3: CASSYSARTEAFF; DNA: TGTGCCAGCAGTTACTCAGCCCGAACTGAAGCTTTCTTT; J: TRBJ1-1; size: few; V: TRBV6-5; D: -
CDR3: CASSFAAAPLEAFF; DNA: TGCGCCAGCAGCTTCGCGGCAGCCCCACTTGAAGCTTTCTTT; J: TRBJ1-1; size: few; V: TRBV5-1; D: -
CDR3: CASSPRLAAGGPGDSDTQYF; DNA: TGTGCCAGCAGCCCCCGGTTAGCTGCGGGGGGGCCTGGAGATTCAGATACGCAGTATTTT; J: TRBJ2-3; size: -; V: TRBV11-1; D: TRBD2
CDR3: CASSYLPGPRNTEAFF; DNA: TGTGCCAGCAGCTACCTTCCGGGACCGCGGAACACTGAAGCTTTCTTT; J: TRBJ1-1; size: few; V: TRBV7-8; D: -
CDR3: CASSDRDPLNEQFF; DNA: TGTGCCAGTTCGGACAGGGATCCCCTCAATGAGCAGTTCTTC; J: TRBJ2-1; size: -; V: TRBV2; D: TRBD1
CDR3: CASSPSGTGGEQFF; DNA: TGTGCCAGCTCACCTTCCGGGACAGGGGGCGAGCAGTTCTTC; J: TRBJ2-1; size: -; V: TRBV18; D: TRBD1
CDR3: CASSPRQASSSGNTIYF; DNA: TGTGCCAGCTCCCCGAGACAAGCCTCCAGCTCTGGAAACACCATATATTTT; J: TRBJ1-3; size: -; V: TRBV18; D: -
CDR3: CASRGWAGETQYF; DNA: TGTGCCAGCAGGGGCTGGGCGGGGGAGACCCAGTACTTC; J: TRBJ2-5; size: few; V: TRBV12-3/TRBV12-4; D: -
CDR3: CSAPITRGTVNYGYTF; DNA: TGCAGTGCGCCGATCACGCGAGGGACCGTTAACTATGGCTACACCTTC; J: TRBJ1-2; size: -; V: TRBV20-1; D: -
CDR3: CASSQDHGRGGIRETQYF; DNA: TGCGCCAGCAGCCAAGATCATGGCCGGGGGGGGATTCGAGAGACCCAGTACTTC; J: TRBJ2-5; size: few; V: TRBV4-3; D: TRBD2
CDR3: CASQRETGGTQYF; DNA: TGTGCCAGCCAGCGGGAGACCGGCGGGACCCAGTACTTC; J: TRBJ2-5; size: many; V: TRBV2; D: TRBD2
CDR3: CATSKLGGGYGYTF; DNA: TGTGCCACCAGCAAATTGGGGGGAGGCTATGGCTACACCTTC; J: TRBJ1-2; size: -; V: TRBV15; D: -
CDR3: CASSYVGIYGYTF; DNA: TGTGCCAGCAGTTACGTCGGGATCTATGGCTACACCTTC; J: TRBJ1-2; size: -; V: TRBV6-2/TRBV6-3; D: -
CDR3: CASSARGASGTGELFF; DNA: TGTGCCAGCAGCGCCCGGGGGGCGAGCGGGACCGGGGAGCTGTTTTTT; J: TRBJ2-2; size: -; V: TRBV9; D: -
CDR3: CAAGLGSGELFF; DNA: TGTGCCGCCGGCCTAGGTTCCGGGGAGCTGTTTTTT; J: TRBJ2-2; size: few; V: TRBV7-9; D: -
CDR3: CSVRTTSYNGQFF; DNA: TGCAGCGTTCGGACAACGTCATACAATGGGCAGTTCTTC; J: TRBJ2-1; size: once; V: TRBV29-1; D: -
CDR3: CASSLGGGSSTDTQYF; DNA: TGCGCCAGCAGCCTCGGGGGCGGCTCTAGCACAGATACGCAGTATTTT; J: TRBJ2-3; size: -; V: TRBV4-3; D: -
CDR3: CASSSGGQGAKDTQYF; DNA: TGCGCCAGCAGCTCGGGAGGACAGGGGGCTAAAGATACGCAGTATTTT; J: TRBJ2-3; size: many; V: TRBV5-1; D: TRBD1
CDR3: CASSFTGVGYGYTF; DNA: TGTGCCAGCAGCTTCACAGGGGTCGGCTATGGCTACACCTTC; J: TRBJ1-2; size: -; V: TRBV7-2; D: TRBD1
CDR3: CASSQSETSFAETQYF; DNA: TGCGCCAGCAGCCAATCCGAGACTAGCTTTGCAGAGACCCAGTACTTC; J: TRBJ2-5; size: -; V: TRBV4-1; D: TRBD2
CDR3: CASSSWYNEQFF; DNA: TGTGCCAGCAGCTCATGGTACAATGAGCAGTTCTTC; J: TRBJ2-1; size: few; V: TRBV7-9; D: -
CDR3: CASSTLAWSSYNSPLHF; DNA: TGTGCCAGCAGTACTCTAGCGTGGAGCTCCTATAATTCACCCCTCCACTTT; J: TRBJ1-6; size: many; V: TRBV28; D: -
CDR3: CASRLRSGANVLTF; DNA: TGCGCCAGCAGATTGAGGTCCGGGGCCAACGTCCTGACTTTC; J: TRBJ2-6; size: -; V: TRBV5-1; D: -
CDR3: CSAPRRKSGLTDTQYF; DNA: TGCAGTGCCCCACGGAGGAAAAGTGGGTTGACAGATACGCAGTATTTT; J: TRBJ2-3; size: many; V: TRBV20-1; D: -
CDR3: CATSRAVDTQYF; DNA: TGTGCCACCAGCAGAGCGGTAGATACGCAGTATTTT; J: TRBJ2-3; size: few; V: TRBV15; D: -
CDR3: CATREPAAYLAGELFF; DNA: TGTGCCACCAGAGAGCCAGCCGCCTATCTTGCCGGGGAGCTGTTTTTT; J: TRBJ2-2; size: few; V: TRBV24-1; D: -
CDR3: CASSDGDPYSGANVLTF; DNA: TGTGCCAGCAGTGATGGGGACCCATACTCTGGGGCCAACGTCCTGACTTTC; J: TRBJ2-6; size: few; V: TRBV25-1; D: -
CDR3: CASSSSLADTQYF; DNA: TGTGCCAGCAGTTCCTCGTTGGCGGATACGCAGTATTTT; J: TRBJ2-3; size: few; V: TRBV6-5; D: -
CDR3: CASTLFQGNSGYTF; DNA: TGTGCCAGCACCCTTTTTCAGGGAAACTCTGGCTACACCTTC; J: TRBJ1-2; size: -; V: TRBV12-3/TRBV12-4; D: -
CDR3: CASSQLRDRGMNTEAFF; DNA: TGTGCCAGCAGCCAACTCCGGGACAGAGGCATGAACACTGAAGCTTTCTTT; J: TRBJ1-1; size: -; V: TRBV14; D: TRBD1
CDR3: CASSQDPENTEAFF; DNA: TGCGCCAGCAGCCAAGATCCGGAGAACACTGAAGCTTTCTTT; J: TRBJ1-1; size: few; V: TRBV4-1; D: -
CDR3: CSATGNWSYNEQFF; DNA: TGCAGTGCCACAGGGAACTGGTCCTACAATGAGCAGTTCTTC; J: TRBJ2-1; size: many; V: TRBV20-1; D: -
CDR3: CASTPVGGTDTQYF; DNA: TGTGCCAGCACCCCGGTCGGGGGCACAGATACGCAGTATTTT; J: TRBJ2-3; size: few; V: TRBV7-9; D: -
CDR3: CASSLFEYNSPLHF; DNA: TGTGCCAGCAGTTTATTCGAGTATAATTCACCCCTCCACTTT; J: TRBJ1-6; size: many; V: TRBV28; D: -
CDR3: CASSLRHSGNTIYF; DNA: TGTGCCAGCAGTTTACGACACTCTGGAAACACCATATATTTT; J: TRBJ1-3; size: many; V: TRBV12-3/TRBV12-4; D: -